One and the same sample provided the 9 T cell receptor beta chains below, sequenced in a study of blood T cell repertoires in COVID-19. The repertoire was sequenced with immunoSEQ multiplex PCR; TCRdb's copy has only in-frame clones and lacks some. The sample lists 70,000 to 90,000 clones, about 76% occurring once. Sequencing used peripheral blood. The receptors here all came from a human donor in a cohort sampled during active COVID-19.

The CDR3 DNA reads TGTGCCAGCTCACTGGAGACGGATGTCTCTGGAAACACCATATATTTT. Translating gives CASSLETDVSGNTIYF. V usage is TRBV18 and J usage is TRBJ1-3; D is unclear. This CDR3 is 16 amino acids long. V was trimmed by 4 bases and J by 0 bases, leaving 13 bases between them. Germline V gene data show CDR1 as KGHSH and CDR2 as LQKENI.

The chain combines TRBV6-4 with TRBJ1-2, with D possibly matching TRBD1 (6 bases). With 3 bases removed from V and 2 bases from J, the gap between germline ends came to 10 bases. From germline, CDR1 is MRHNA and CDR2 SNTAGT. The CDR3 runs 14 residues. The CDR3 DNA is TGTGCCAGCAGTGAGTGGGGGCCGAACTATGGCTACACCTTC. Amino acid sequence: CASSEWGPNYGYTF.

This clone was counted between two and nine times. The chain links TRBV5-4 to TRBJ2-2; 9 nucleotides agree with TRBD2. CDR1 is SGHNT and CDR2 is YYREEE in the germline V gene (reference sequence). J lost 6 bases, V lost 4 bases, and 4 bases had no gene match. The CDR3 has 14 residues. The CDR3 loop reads CASSRTSAAGELFF. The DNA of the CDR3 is TGTGCCAGCAGCCGGACTAGCGCAGCCGGGGAGCTGTTTTTT.

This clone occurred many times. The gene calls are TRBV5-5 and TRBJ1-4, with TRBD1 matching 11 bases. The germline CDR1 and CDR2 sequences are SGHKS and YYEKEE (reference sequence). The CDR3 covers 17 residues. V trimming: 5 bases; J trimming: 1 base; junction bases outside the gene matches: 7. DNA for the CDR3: TGTGCCAGCAGTTCCGGGACAGGGGGTTTAACTAATGAAAAACTGTTTTTT. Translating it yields CASSSGTGGLTNEKLFF.

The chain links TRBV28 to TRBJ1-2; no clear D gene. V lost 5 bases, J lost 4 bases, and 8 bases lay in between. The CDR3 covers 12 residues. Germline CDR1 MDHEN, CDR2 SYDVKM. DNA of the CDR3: TGTGCCAGCAGTGGGCAGTCCTATGGCTACACCTTC. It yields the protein CASSGQSYGYTF.

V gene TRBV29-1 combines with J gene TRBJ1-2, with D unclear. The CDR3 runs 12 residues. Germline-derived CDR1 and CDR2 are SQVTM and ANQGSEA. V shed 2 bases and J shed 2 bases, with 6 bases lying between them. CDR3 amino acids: CSVEMENYGYTF. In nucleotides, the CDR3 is TGCAGCGTTGAAATGGAGAACTATGGCTACACCTTC.

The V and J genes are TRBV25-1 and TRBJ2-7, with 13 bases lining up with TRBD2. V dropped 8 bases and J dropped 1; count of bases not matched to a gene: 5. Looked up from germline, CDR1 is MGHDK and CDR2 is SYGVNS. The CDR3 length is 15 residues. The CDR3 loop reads CASSGTSGTSYEQYF. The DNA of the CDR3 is TGTGCCAGCTCCGGGACTAGCGGGACTTCCTACGAGCAGTACTTC.

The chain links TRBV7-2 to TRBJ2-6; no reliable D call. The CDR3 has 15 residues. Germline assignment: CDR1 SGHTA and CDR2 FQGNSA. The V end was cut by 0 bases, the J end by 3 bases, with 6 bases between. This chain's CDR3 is CASSLAAYGANVLTF. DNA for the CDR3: TGTGCCAGCAGCTTAGCGGCTTATGGGGCCAACGTCCTGACTTTC. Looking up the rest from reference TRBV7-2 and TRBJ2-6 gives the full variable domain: GAGVSQSPSNKVTEKGKDVELRCDPISGHTALYWYRQSLGQGLEFLIYFQGNSAPDKSGLPSDRFSAERTGGSVSTLTIQRTQQEDSAVYLCASSLAAYGANVLTFGAGSRLTVL.

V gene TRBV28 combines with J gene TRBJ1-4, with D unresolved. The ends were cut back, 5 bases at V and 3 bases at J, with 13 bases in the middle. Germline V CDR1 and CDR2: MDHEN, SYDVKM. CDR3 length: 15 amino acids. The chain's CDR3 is CASSNGRTANEKLFF. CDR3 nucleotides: TGTGCCAGCAGTAACGGGAGAACGGCTAATGAAAAACTGTTTTTT.